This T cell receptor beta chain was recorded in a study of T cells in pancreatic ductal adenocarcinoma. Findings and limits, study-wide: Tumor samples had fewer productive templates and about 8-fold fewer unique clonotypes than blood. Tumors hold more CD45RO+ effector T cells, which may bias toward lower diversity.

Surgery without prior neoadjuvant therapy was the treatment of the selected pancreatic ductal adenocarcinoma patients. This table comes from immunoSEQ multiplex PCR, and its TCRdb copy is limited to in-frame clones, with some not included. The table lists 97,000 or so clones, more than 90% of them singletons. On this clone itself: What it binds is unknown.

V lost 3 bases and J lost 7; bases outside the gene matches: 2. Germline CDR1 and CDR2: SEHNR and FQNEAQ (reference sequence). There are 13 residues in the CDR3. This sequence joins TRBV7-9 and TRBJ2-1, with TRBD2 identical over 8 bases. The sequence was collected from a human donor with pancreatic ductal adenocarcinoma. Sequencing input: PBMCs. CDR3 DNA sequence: TGTGCCAGCAGCTTGACGGGGGGGAATGAGCAGTTCTTC. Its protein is CASSLTGGNEQFF.